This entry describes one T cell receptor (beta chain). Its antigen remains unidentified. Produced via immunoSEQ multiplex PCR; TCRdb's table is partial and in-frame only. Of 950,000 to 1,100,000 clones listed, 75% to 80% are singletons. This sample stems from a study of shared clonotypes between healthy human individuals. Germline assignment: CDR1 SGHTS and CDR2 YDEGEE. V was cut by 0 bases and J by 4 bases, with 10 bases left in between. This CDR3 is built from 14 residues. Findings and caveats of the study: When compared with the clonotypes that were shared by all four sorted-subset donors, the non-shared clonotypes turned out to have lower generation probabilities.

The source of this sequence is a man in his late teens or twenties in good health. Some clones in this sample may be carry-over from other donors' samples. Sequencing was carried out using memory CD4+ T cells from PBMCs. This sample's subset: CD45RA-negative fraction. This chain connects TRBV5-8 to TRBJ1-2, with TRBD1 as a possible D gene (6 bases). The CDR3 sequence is CASSLGGHFYGYTF. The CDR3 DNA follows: TGTGCCAGCAGCTTGGGGGGACACTTCTATGGCTACACCTTC.